The rows below give T cell receptor beta chains drawn from one sample of a study of CD8+CD57+ T cells in acquired aplastic anemia. TCRdb fed the reads into MiXCR, producing one record per CDR3 protein. The table lists roughly 500,000 distinct CDR3 sequences, around a third of them singletons, with 0.75% to 0.95% in the top ten. The sequenced sample was sorted CD4+, CD8+, or CD8+CD57+ T cells (not recorded which) from PBMCs. The receptors were gathered from a human donor with aplastic anemia. CDR3s include the opening cysteine and the closing phenylalanine or tryptophan. The order of the fields is clone size, D gene, J gene, V gene, CDR3 protein, CDR3 DNA. The D gene is left open where the match is weak. Where a row states a size, it is once, few, many or the class of an expanded clone; other rows omit it.

>many|TRBD1|TRBJ2-2|TRBV19
CASSSQGAAGELFF
TGTGCCAGTAGTAGCCAGGGGGCTGCCGGGGAGCTGTTTTTT
>.|.|TRBJ2-1|TRBV20-1
CSASEYRGSNYNEQFF
TGCAGTGCTAGTGAGTATCGCGGGTCGAACTACAATGAGCAGTTCTTC
>few|.|TRBJ1-4|TRBV9
CASSVGGGGNEKLFF
TGTGCCAGCAGCGTAGGGGGCGGGGGTAATGAAAAACTGTTTTTT
>few|.|TRBJ1-2|TRBV4-2
CASSQGAREAHGYTF
TGTGCCAGCAGCCAAGGTGCCAGGGAGGCTCATGGCTACACCTTC
>few|.|TRBJ2-7|TRBV25-1
CASSEWATGSYEQYF
TGTGCCAGCAGTGAATGGGCCACAGGGTCCTACGAGCAGTACTTC
>few|.|TRBJ1-1|TRBV6-5
CASSYSGGETEAFF
TGTGCCAGCAGTTACTCGGGGGGCGAAACTGAAGCTTTCTTT
>.|.|TRBJ2-3|TRBV5-1
CASSLAVAHTDTQYF
TGCGCCAGCAGCTTGGCCGTAGCTCACACAGATACGCAGTATTTT
>many|.|TRBJ1-6|TRBV10-3
CAVSDRGSPLHF
TGTGCCGTCAGTGATAGGGGATCACCCCTCCACTTT
>few|.|TRBJ2-7|TRBV3-1
CASSLTGRGAYEQYF
TGTGCCAGCAGCCTGACGGGACGGGGCGCCTACGAGCAGTACTTC
>.|.|TRBJ1-2|TRBV6-2/TRBV6-3
CASSRQSKYYGYTF
TGTGCCAGCAGCAGACAGTCTAAATACTATGGCTACACCTTC
>.|.|TRBJ1-1|TRBV2
CASSEALRRGSYNTPEAFF
TGTGCCAGCAGTGAAGCGCTTCGGAGGGGAAGTTACAACACCCCTGAAGCTTTCTTT
>few|.|TRBJ1-2|TRBV6-1
CASSPEAGARHYGYTF
TGTGCCAGCAGTCCCGAAGCAGGGGCGCGGCACTATGGCTACACCTTC
>many|.|TRBJ2-7|TRBV7-9
CASTPGGTTYEQYF
TGTGCCAGCACCCCCGGCGGGACAACCTACGAGCAGTACTTC
>many|.|TRBJ1-3|TRBV9
CASSVGWGNTIYF
TGTGCCAGCAGCGTTGGGTGGGGAAACACCATATATTTT
>many|.|TRBJ1-1|TRBV10-3
CAISESNAGPTEAFF
TGTGCCATCAGTGAGTCTAATGCGGGACCCACTGAAGCTTTCTTT
>once|.|TRBJ2-7|TRBV19
CASSMGGGDGEQYF
TGTGCCAGTAGTATGGGAGGTGGGGATGGGGAGCAGTACTTC
>many|.|TRBJ2-7|TRBV20-1
CSASHYEQYF
TGCAGTGCTAGCCACTACGAGCAGTACTTC
>.|TRBD1|TRBJ2-7|TRBV6-5
CASSYSGQHYEQYF
TGTGCCAGCAGTTACTCGGGACAGCACTACGAGCAGTACTTC
>few|.|TRBJ1-1|TRBV20-1
CSAKGNAGMNTEAFF
TGCAGTGCGAAAGGGAACGCGGGAATGAACACTGAAGCTTTCTTT
>few|.|TRBJ1-4|TRBV29-1
CSVGVIGGPDEKLFF
TGCAGCGTTGGAGTCATTGGGGGCCCGGACGAAAAACTGTTTTTT
>.|TRBD2|TRBJ2-2|TRBV2
CASSSGTTNTGELFF
TGTGCCAGCAGTTCCGGGACTACGAACACCGGGGAGCTGTTTTTT
>many|.|TRBJ2-7|TRBV19
CASSLTGLEQYF
TGTGCCAGTAGTCTGACAGGTCTCGAGCAGTACTTC
>many|.|TRBJ1-1|TRBV6-1
CASWVYTEAFF
TGTGCCAGCTGGGTGTACACTGAAGCTTTCTTT
>.|.|TRBJ1-1|TRBV5-6
CASSPGMGGGTEAFF
TGTGCCAGCAGCCCAGGAATGGGGGGAGGTACTGAAGCTTTCTTT
>many|TRBD1|TRBJ2-7|TRBV20-1
CSAIPGQAANEQYF
TGCAGTGCCATTCCCGGACAGGCGGCGAACGAGCAGTACTTC
>.|.|TRBJ2-2|TRBV6-5
CASSYGGRLDTGELFF
TGTGCCAGCAGTTACGGGGGCAGATTGGACACCGGGGAGCTGTTTTTT
>many|.|TRBJ2-7|TRBV7-9
CASSYDLSYEQYF
TGTGCCAGCAGCTACGACCTCTCCTACGAGCAGTACTTC
>few|TRBD2|TRBJ2-3|TRBV7-1
CASSSTIGLAGGLTDTQYF
TGTGCCAGCAGCTCAACTATTGGACTAGCGGGGGGTCTCACAGATACGCAGTATTTT
>.|.|TRBJ2-7|TRBV7-2
CASSLGAGGIYEQYF
TGTGCCAGCAGCTTAGGGGCAGGTGGTATCTACGAGCAGTACTTC
>many|.|TRBJ1-6|TRBV14
CASSRGRENSPLHF
TGTGCCAGCAGCCGGGGCAGGGAGAATTCACCCCTCCACTTT
>.|.|TRBJ1-5|TRBV2
CASSRDKNQPQHF
TGTGCCAGCAGTAGGGACAAAAATCAGCCCCAGCATTTT
>many|.|TRBJ2-7|TRBV25-1
CASSDPLAYEQYF
TGTGCCAGCAGTGATCCTTTGGCCTACGAGCAGTACTTC
>few|TRBD1|TRBJ1-6|TRBV7-3
CASSSHTGQVNSPLHF
TGTGCCAGCAGTTCTCACACGGGACAGGTTAATTCACCCCTCCACTTT
>many|.|TRBJ2-7|TRBV20-1
CSARYRGAYEQYF
TGCAGTGCTAGATATCGGGGCGCCTACGAGCAGTACTTC
>many|.|TRBJ2-7|TRBV29-1
CSVGDGPTYEQYF
TGCAGCGTGGGAGACGGGCCCACCTACGAGCAGTACTTC
>many|.|TRBJ2-6|TRBV10-3
CATERGGPGSGANVLTF
TGTGCCACCGAAAGGGGGGGGCCCGGTTCTGGGGCCAACGTCCTGACTTTC
>.|TRBD2|TRBJ2-3|TRBV11-1
CASSFPFKKREPDTQYF
TGTGCCAGCAGCTTCCCATTTAAGAAGCGGGAGCCAGATACGCAGTATTTT
>.|.|TRBJ2-6|TRBV30
CAWSVGNLLAF
TGTGCCTGGAGTGTAGGCAATTTACTGGCTTTC
>.|TRBD1|TRBJ1-5|TRBV5-6
CASSYTGGRQPQHF
TGTGCCAGCAGTTATACAGGGGGCCGTCAGCCCCAGCATTTT
>few|.|TRBJ2-2|TRBV20-1
CSALKNELFF
TGCAGTGCCCTGAAAAACGAGCTGTTTTTT
>.|TRBD1|TRBJ2-3|TRBV24-1
CATSSWDRVGTDTQYF
TGTGCCACCAGTTCCTGGGACAGGGTGGGTACAGATACGCAGTATTTT
>few|TRBD2|TRBJ2-1|TRBV20-1
CSAGTSGYNEQFF
TGCAGTGCTGGGACTAGCGGATACAATGAGCAGTTCTTC
>many|.|TRBJ1-1|TRBV25-1
CASSESGELLSTEAFF
TGTGCCAGCAGTGAAAGCGGCGAACTTCTTAGCACTGAAGCTTTCTTT
>many|.|TRBJ2-2|TRBV9
CASSVVDEIGELFF
TGTGCCAGCAGCGTAGTTGACGAGATCGGGGAGCTGTTTTTT
>many|.|TRBJ2-7|TRBV2
CASSAQGHEQYF
TGTGCCAGCAGTGCGCAGGGCCACGAGCAGTACTTC
>many|TRBD2|TRBJ2-2|TRBV29-1
CSVVGGLAGVAGELFF
TGCAGCGTTGTAGGCGGTCTGGCGGGAGTAGCCGGGGAGCTGTTTTTT
>.|.|TRBJ1-1|TRBV19
CATSGQSNTEAFF
TGTGCCACGTCGGGGCAGTCGAACACTGAAGCTTTCTTT
>many|TRBD1|TRBJ2-5|TRBV2
CATHTGGGETQYF
TGTGCCACACATACAGGGGGCGGAGAGACCCAGTACTTC
>many|.|TRBJ1-6|TRBV10-3
CASSTRNRHSYNSPLHF
TGTGCCAGCTCAACACGAAACCGTCACTCCTATAATTCACCCCTCCACTTT
>many|TRBD1|TRBJ1-6|TRBV3-1
CASSQDLAKGASPLHF
TGTGCCAGCAGCCAAGATCTAGCCAAGGGGGCTTCACCCCTCCACTTT
>.|.|TRBJ1-2|TRBV12-3/TRBV12-4
CASTLRRQEYGYTF
TGTGCCAGCACTCTTCGCAGACAGGAGTATGGCTACACCTTC
>many|.|TRBJ1-2|TRBV20-1
CSAHNRRNYGYTF
TGCAGTGCTCATAACAGGAGGAACTATGGCTACACCTTC
>many|TRBD1|TRBJ1-1|TRBV15
CATSKQGDRTEAFF
TGTGCCACCAGCAAGCAGGGGGATCGGACTGAAGCTTTCTTT
>few|.|TRBJ2-1|TRBV7-3
CAWSQTGDEQFF
TGTGCCTGGAGTCAGACAGGTGACGAGCAGTTCTTC
>.|.|TRBJ1-2|TRBV12-3/TRBV12-4
CASSEAGEYGYTF
TGTGCCAGCAGTGAGGCAGGGGAATATGGCTACACCTTC